The T cell receptor (beta chain) under discussion was sequenced for a study of blood T cell repertoires in COVID-19. Authors' data handling: Amplification from reference gene primers served as the basis for estimated nucleated cell counts. Here immunoSEQ multiplex PCR was the method, and the copy in TCRdb shows in-frame clones only, minus some. The DNA gave D and trimming, while V, J and clone size come from that table. The repertoire has approximately 200,000 clones, around 83% of them found once; the top ten carry less than 8%. Material: peripheral blood. The sequence was collected from a woman between 45 and 60 years old with acute or convalescent COVID-19.

The CDR3 loop is CASSLGGMTNEKLFF. The CDR3 DNA follows: TGTGCCAGCAGTTTAGGGGGGATGACTAATGAAAAACTGTTTTTT. J is TRBJ1-4 and V is TRBV28; tentative D call: TRBD1 (5 bases). This CDR3 contains 15 residues. In germline, CDR1 is MDHEN, CDR2 SYDVKM. Trimming removed 2 bases at V and 2 bases at J, with 9 bases between. The whole variable domain, filled in from reference TRBV28 and TRBJ1-4, reads DVKVTQSSRYLVKRTGEKVFLECVQDMDHENMFWYRQDPGLGLRLIYFSYDVKMKEKGDIPEGYSVSREKKERFSLILESASTNQTSMYLCASSLGGMTNEKLFFGSGTQLSVL.